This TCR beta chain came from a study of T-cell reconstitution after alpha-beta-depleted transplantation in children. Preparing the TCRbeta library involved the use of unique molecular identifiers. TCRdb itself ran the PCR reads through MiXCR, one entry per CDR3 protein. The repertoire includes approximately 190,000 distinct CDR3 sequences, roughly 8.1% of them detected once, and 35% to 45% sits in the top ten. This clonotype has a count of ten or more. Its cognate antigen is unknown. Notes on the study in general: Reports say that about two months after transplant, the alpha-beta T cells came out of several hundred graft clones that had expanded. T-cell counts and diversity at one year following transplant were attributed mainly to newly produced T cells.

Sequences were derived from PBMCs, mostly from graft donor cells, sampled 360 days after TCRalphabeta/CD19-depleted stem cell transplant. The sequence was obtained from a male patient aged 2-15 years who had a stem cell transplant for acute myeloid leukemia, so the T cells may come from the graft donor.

The CDR3: CASSRGEAKNIQYF. The CDR3 nucleotides read TGTGCCAGCAGCCGGGGGGAGGCCAAAAACATTCAGTACTTC. V is TRBV12-3 or TRBV12-4 and J is TRBJ2-4, with 7 bases lining up with TRBD2. V shed 6 bases, J shed 1 base, and the junction held 3 bases outside the gene matches. The CDR3 has 14 amino acids.